This note documents a single TCR beta chain sequence. These data come from a study of blood T cell repertoires in COVID-19. Study information: Whether acute or convalescent, the COVID-19 samples came from the United States, Italy and Spain. From T cells, B-cell-depleted T cells, or PBMCs came the material, which was cDNA or gDNA.

Study processing details: Amplification with reference gene primers provided the estimates of nucleated cell counts. Generated by immunoSEQ multiplex PCR, the TCRdb table keeps only in-frame clones and is missing some. The V and J calls and clone size were taken over from that table, and D and trimming were inferred from the DNA. Here the sample spans 150,000 to 200,000 clones, over 75% being singletons. The CDR3 runs 15 residues. V gave up 2 bases and J gave up 7 bases, with 15 bases separating them. Germline V lookup: CDR1 SGHTA, CDR2 FQGNSA. The source of this sequence is a woman older than 75 with acute or convalescent COVID-19. The V call is TRBV7-2, the J call TRBJ2-1; D is perhaps TRBD2 (6 bases). Sequencing was performed on peripheral blood. The CDR3 protein is CASSLTAGMGNEQFF. The CDR3 DNA reads as TGTGCCAGCAGCTTAACGGCGGGGATGGGTAATGAGCAGTTCTTC.